A selection of T cell receptor beta chains follows, all from one sample in a study of graft-versus-host responses after intestinal transplantation. The protocol was immunoSEQ multiplex PCR, while the TCRdb copy is restricted to in-frame clones and leaves out a portion. The sample contains several thousand clones, roughly 30% of which appear only once. Source: alloreactive CD8+ T cells from a mixed lymphocyte reaction culture, taken before transplantation. Receptors were obtained from a human patient who was an organ donor for intestinal transplantation. The CDR3 runs from the conserved cysteine through the conserved F or W. The D gene is left open where the match is weak. Only part of the rows carry a size: once, few, many, or a class if the clone is expanded.

-	TRBJ2-7	TRBV2	-	CATGFWVRGEQYF	TGTGCCACCGGATTTTGGGTACGAGGCGAGCAGTACTTC
TRBD1	TRBJ1-5	TRBV19	few	CASSIGTGNQPQHF	TGTGCCAGTAGTATTGGGACAGGAAATCAGCCCCAGCATTTT
-	TRBJ1-2	TRBV7-6	few	CARRVGYTF	TGTGCCAGGAGGGTTGGCTACACCTTC
-	TRBJ2-2	TRBV6-6	-	CASSYNPQGPGELFF	TGTGCCAGCAGTTACAACCCTCAGGGGCCCGGGGAGCTGTTTTTT
TRBD2	TRBJ2-1	TRBV6-4	-	CASSLAGGGSYNEQFF	TGTGCCAGCAGTTTAGCGGGAGGGGGGTCCTACAATGAGCAGTTCTTC
-	TRBJ2-7	TRBV27	few	CASSLSAGTYEQYF	TGTGCCAGCAGTTTATCGGCAGGAACCTACGAGCAGTACTTC
TRBD2	TRBJ2-7	TRBV9	-	CASSGGGLGHEQYF	TGTGCCAGCAGCGGAGGGGGACTAGGCCACGAGCAGTACTTC
-	TRBJ2-7	TRBV6-1	large	CATALTPTYEQYF	TGTGCCACTGCACTGACACCTACCTACGAGCAGTACTTC
-	TRBJ2-1	TRBV15	-	CATSRDTAGASEQFF	TGTGCCACCAGCAGAGATACCGCAGGGGCAAGTGAGCAGTTCTTC
-	TRBJ2-4	TRBV19	-	CASSWAGKNIQYF	TGTGCCAGTAGTTGGGCGGGGAAAAACATTCAGTACTTC
-	TRBJ2-5	TRBV7-3	-	CASSLGPPEGTQYF	TGTGCCAGCAGCTTAGGTCCTCCCGAGGGGACCCAGTACTTC
TRBD1	TRBJ1-1	TRBV4-3	-	CASSQAVYRGVGTEAFF	TGCGCCAGCAGCCAAGCAGTTTACAGGGGGGTGGGCACTGAAGCTTTCTTT
-	TRBJ2-7	TRBV4-3	-	CASSPASYSYEQYF	TGCGCCAGCAGCCCCGCGTCCTACTCCTACGAGCAGTACTTC
TRBD1	TRBJ2-2	TRBV19	few	CASSRTGMNTGELFF	TGTGCCAGTAGTCGGACAGGAATGAACACCGGGGAGCTGTTTTTT
-	TRBJ2-7	TRBV18	-	CASSPGGGFYEQYF	TGTGCCAGCTCACCGGGGGGGGGCTTCTACGAGCAGTACTTC
-	TRBJ2-7	TRBV5-6	-	CASTEGSNEQYF	TGTGCCAGCACGGAGGGGTCCAACGAGCAGTACTTC
TRBD1	TRBJ1-3	TRBV6-6	few	CASRGTGTHTRNTIYF	TGTGCCAGCAGAGGGACAGGGACCCATACGCGAAACACCATATATTTT
TRBD1	TRBJ1-2	TRBV4-2	-	CASSPNWDRANYGYTF	TGTGCCAGCAGCCCGAACTGGGACAGAGCTAACTATGGCTACACCTTC
TRBD1	TRBJ2-3	TRBV7-9	-	CASSPGQGTDTQYF	TGTGCCAGTTCGCCGGGACAGGGAACAGATACGCAGTATTTT
TRBD2	TRBJ2-7	TRBV19	few	CASSPKIGRVIEQYF	TGTGCCAGTAGTCCGAAGATAGGGAGGGTAATTGAGCAGTACTTC
TRBD1	TRBJ2-1	TRBV4-1	-	CASSQLPGQSYLNEQFF	TGCGCCAGCAGCCAACTTCCGGGACAGAGTTACCTTAATGAGCAGTTCTTC
-	TRBJ2-7	TRBV7-6	-	CASSGGAGAYEQYF	TGTGCCAGCAGCGGGGGGGCAGGAGCCTACGAGCAGTACTTC
TRBD1	TRBJ2-2	TRBV7-9	-	CAYPGQGGYTGELFF	TGTGCCTACCCCGGACAGGGAGGTTACACCGGGGAGCTGTTTTTT
-	TRBJ1-2	TRBV6-5	few	CASSLNRDGYTF	TGTGCCAGCAGTCTCAACAGGGATGGCTACACCTTC
TRBD2	TRBJ2-3	TRBV18	-	CASSLPGREGTDTQYF	TGTGCCAGCTCACTCCCGGGGCGGGAGGGCACAGATACGCAGTATTTT
-	TRBJ2-1	TRBV4-3	-	CASSQGTGINNEQFF	TGCGCCAGCAGCCAAGGGACGGGAATAAACAATGAGCAGTTCTTC
-	TRBJ2-1	TRBV11-1	-	CASSFTDSSYNEQFF	TGTGCCAGCAGCTTCACCGACTCCTCTTACAATGAGCAGTTCTTC
-	TRBJ2-3	TRBV13	-	CASSFGFPDTQYF	TGTGCCAGCAGCTTCGGGTTCCCAGATACGCAGTATTTT
-	TRBJ1-3	TRBV19	-	CASSRETSGNTIYF	TGTGCCAGTAGCCGGGAGACCTCTGGAAACACCATATATTTT
-	TRBJ2-7	TRBV13	-	CASSTVGLEQYF	TGTGCCAGCAGCACGGTCGGTTTAGAGCAGTACTTC
-	TRBJ1-1	TRBV9	-	CASSADKYDEAFF	TGTGCCAGCAGCGCCGACAAGTACGATGAAGCTTTCTTT
-	TRBJ2-7	TRBV19	few	CASSISGSEQYF	TGTGCCAGTAGTATTTCGGGGTCCGAGCAGTACTTC
-	TRBJ2-1	TRBV13	medium-sized	CASSLGLGGTGAYNEQFF	TGTGCCAGCAGCTTAGGCCTTGGAGGGACGGGAGCCTACAATGAGCAGTTCTTC
-	TRBJ1-2	TRBV9	few	CASSYINGYTF	TGTGCCAGCAGCTACATCAATGGCTACACCTTC
-	TRBJ1-1	TRBV19	few	CASTQGNTEAFF	TGTGCCAGTACCCAGGGGAACACTGAAGCTTTCTTT
-	TRBJ1-4	TRBV6-6	-	CASSWEATNEKLFF	TGTGCCAGCAGCTGGGAGGCAACTAATGAAAAACTGTTTTTT
-	TRBJ2-7	TRBV6-1	-	CATTWGEAYEQYF	TGTGCCACCACTTGGGGGGAAGCCTACGAGCAGTACTTC
TRBD2	TRBJ2-2	TRBV5-4	-	CASSQAPSGRYTGELFF	TGTGCCAGCAGCCAAGCCCCTAGCGGGAGGTATACCGGGGAGCTGTTTTTT
TRBD2	TRBJ2-7	TRBV9	-	CASTAPTVTGTSSYEQYF	TGTGCCAGCACCGCACCGACAGTCACCGGGACTAGCTCCTACGAGCAGTACTTC
-	TRBJ2-7	TRBV4-3	-	CASSQDHVEQYF	TGCGCCAGCAGCCAAGATCATGTCGAGCAGTACTTC
TRBD1	TRBJ2-1	TRBV9	-	CASRPYRGRGNEQFF	TGTGCCAGCAGACCTTACAGGGGGCGCGGGAATGAGCAGTTCTTC